Below, 2 T cell receptor beta chains from the same sample are listed, as sequenced in a study of cytomegalovirus exposure and HLA in healthy donors (dated by TCRdb to the late 2010s). Library generation was performed with the immunoSEQ multiplex PCR assay. For the multiplex PCR, a mixture combining 60 forward primers for TCR Vbeta segments and 13 reverse primers for TCR Jbeta segments was used. This is the immuneACCESS table as TCRdb keeps it, with only in-frame sequences that have V and J called. A part of the clones is gone; compared with another copy, unresolved V genes explain less than half, and the rest is unexplained. For this sample the table gives under 200,000 clones, of which roughly 87% were detected only once. The top ten constitute roughly 0.5% of the sample. The sequenced sample was PBMCs. The receptors come from a woman aged 45-60 years in good health and CMV-seronegative.

Here the CDR3 reads CAISAPGQGTATSYEQYF. CDR3 nucleotide sequence: TGTGCCATCAGTGCGCCGGGACAGGGAACGGCGACCTCCTACGAGCAGTACTTC. This chain connects TRBV10-3 to TRBJ2-7; 9 positions agree with TRBD1. CDR1 and CDR2 from the germline V gene are ENHRY and SYGVKD. V dropped 4 bases and J dropped 0; count of bases not matched to a gene: 13. This CDR3 has 18 residues.

This clone was observed a single time. Sequence at one end of the junction differs from germline and may be a read error. The rearrangement uses TRBV25-1 and TRBJ2-6, with D maybe TRBD1 (5 bases). This CDR3 spans 16 amino acids. CDR1 and CDR2 from the germline V gene are MGHDK and SYGVNS. CDR3 region: CASSPTATSGANGLTF. The CDR3 nucleotides read TGTGCCAGCAGTCCGACAGCAACCTCTGGGGCCAACGGCCTGACTTTC. The whole variable domain, remainder taken from reference TRBV25-1 and TRBJ2-6, is EADIYQTPRYLVIGTGKKITLECSQTMGHDKMYWYQQDPGMELHLIHYSYGVNSTEKGDLSSESTVSRIRTEHFPLTLESARPSHTSQYLCASSPTATSGANGLTFGAGSRLTVL.